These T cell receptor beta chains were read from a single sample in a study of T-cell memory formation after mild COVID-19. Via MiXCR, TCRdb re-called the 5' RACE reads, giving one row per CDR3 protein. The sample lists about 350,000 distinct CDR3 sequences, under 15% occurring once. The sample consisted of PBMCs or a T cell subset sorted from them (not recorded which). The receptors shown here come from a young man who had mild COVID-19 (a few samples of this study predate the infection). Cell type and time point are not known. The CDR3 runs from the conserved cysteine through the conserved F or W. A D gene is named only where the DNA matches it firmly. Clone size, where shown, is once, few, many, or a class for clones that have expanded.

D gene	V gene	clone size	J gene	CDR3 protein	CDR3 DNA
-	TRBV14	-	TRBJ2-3	CASSPSPGLGTDTQYF	TGTGCCAGCAGCCCCTCTCCAGGGTTAGGTACAGATACGCAGTATTTT
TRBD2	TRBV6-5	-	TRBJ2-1	CASSSGLAGGLANEQFF	TGTGCCAGCAGTTCGGGACTAGCGGGGGGGCTGGCCAATGAGCAGTTCTTC
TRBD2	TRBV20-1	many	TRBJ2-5	CSATRLALQETQYF	TGCAGTGCTACCCGACTAGCGCTTCAAGAGACCCAGTACTTC
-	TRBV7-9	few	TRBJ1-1	CASSLDAGDRAFF	TGTGCCAGCAGCTTAGACGCAGGGGATAGGGCTTTCTTT
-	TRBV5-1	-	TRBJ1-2	CASSLVPGLLPPPNYGYTF	TGCGCCAGCAGCTTGGTTCCGGGACTGTTGCCCCCCCCTAACTATGGCTACACCTTC
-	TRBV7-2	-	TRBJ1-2	CASSSSAAHYGYTF	TGTGCCAGCAGCTCAAGCGCTGCCCACTATGGCTACACCTTC
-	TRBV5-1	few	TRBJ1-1	CASSGVIGVVAEAFF	TGCGCCAGCAGCGGTGTTATCGGGGTGGTCGCTGAAGCTTTCTTT
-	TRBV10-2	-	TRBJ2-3	CASSDVGGRGTQYF	TGCGCCAGCAGTGATGTGGGGGGCCGGGGTACGCAGTATTTT
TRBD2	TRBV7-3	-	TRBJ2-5	CASSLMPSGERETQYF	TGTGCCAGCAGCTTAATGCCTAGCGGGGAGAGAGAGACCCAGTACTTC
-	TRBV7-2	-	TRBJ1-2	CASSARWDMYGYTF	TGTGCCAGCAGCGCACGTTGGGATATGTATGGCTACACCTTC
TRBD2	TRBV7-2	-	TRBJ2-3	CASSFSAGGDTQYF	TGTGCCAGCAGCTTCAGCGCGGGGGGAGATACGCAGTATTTT
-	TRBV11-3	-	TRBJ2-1	CASSLEQGKKQFF	TGTGCCAGCAGCTTAGAACAAGGGAAAAAGCAGTTCTTC
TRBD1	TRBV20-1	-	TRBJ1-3	CSATPVMTGGMNTIYF	TGCAGTGCTACTCCCGTTATGACAGGGGGGATGAACACCATATATTTT
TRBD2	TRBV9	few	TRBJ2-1	CASGQTSGVLRYNEQFF	TGTGCCAGCGGCCAGACTAGCGGGGTTTTGAGGTACAATGAGCAGTTCTTC
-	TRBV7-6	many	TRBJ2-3	CASSLAGGTMGDTQYF	TGTGCCAGCAGCTTAGCGGGGGGCACGATGGGAGATACGCAGTATTTT
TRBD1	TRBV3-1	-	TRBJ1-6	CASSETGGDSPLHF	TGTGCCAGCAGCGAGACAGGGGGCGATTCACCCCTCCACTTT
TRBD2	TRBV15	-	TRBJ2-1	CATSAPPGLAGYSSSYNEQFF	TGTGCCACCAGCGCTCCTCCGGGACTAGCGGGGTACTCGAGCTCCTACAATGAGCAGTTCTTC
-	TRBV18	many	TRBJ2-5	CASSPQSETQYF	TGTGCCAGCTCACCACAATCGGAGACCCAGTACTTC
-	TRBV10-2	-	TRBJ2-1	CASSESLGTQQFF	TGCGCCAGCAGTGAGTCTCTAGGCACGCAGCAGTTCTTC
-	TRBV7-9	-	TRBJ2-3	CASSLGVWAADTQYF	TGTGCCAGCAGCTTAGGGGTCTGGGCGGCAGATACGCAGTATTTT
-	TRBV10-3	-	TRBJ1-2	CAISGLQGRGYTF	TGTGCCATCAGTGGGCTCCAGGGTCGGGGCTACACCTTC
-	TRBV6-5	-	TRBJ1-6	CASSYGPPESSPLHF	TGTGCCAGCAGTTACGGCCCCCCGGAGAGTTCACCCCTCCACTTT
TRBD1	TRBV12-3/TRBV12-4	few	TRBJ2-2	CASRRTGAAGELFF	TGTGCCAGCAGGCGGACAGGCGCGGCCGGGGAGCTGTTTTTT
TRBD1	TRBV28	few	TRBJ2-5	CASAKGQGETQYF	TGTGCCAGCGCTAAGGGACAGGGGGAGACCCAGTACTTC
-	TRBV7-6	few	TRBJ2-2	CASSYWGTNTGELFF	TGTGCCAGCAGCTACTGGGGGACGAACACCGGGGAGCTGTTTTTT
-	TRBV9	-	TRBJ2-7	CASSEGLAYEQYF	TGTGCCAGCAGCGAGGGGCTCGCCTACGAGCAGTACTTC
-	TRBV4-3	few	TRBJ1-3	CASSQDRGNTIYF	TGCGCCAGCAGCCAAGACCGTGGAAACACCATATATTTT
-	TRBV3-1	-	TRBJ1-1	CASSLTLTDTEAFF	TGTGCCAGCAGCCTTACCCTTACGGACACTGAAGCTTTCTTT
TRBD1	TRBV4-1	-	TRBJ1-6	CASRRGQDNSPLHF	TGCGCCAGCCGGAGGGGACAGGACAATTCACCCCTCCACTTT
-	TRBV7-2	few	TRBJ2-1	CASSLVGPNYNEQFF	TGTGCCAGCAGCTTAGTAGGGCCGAACTACAATGAGCAGTTCTTC
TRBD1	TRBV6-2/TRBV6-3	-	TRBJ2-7	CASSYGQGARYEQYF	TGTGCCAGCAGTTACGGGCAGGGGGCCCGCTACGAGCAGTACTTC
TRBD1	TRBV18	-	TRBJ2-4	CASSPLGTGAHIQYF	TGTGCCAGCTCACCGCTCGGGACAGGGGCTCACATTCAGTACTTC
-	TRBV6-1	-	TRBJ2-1	CASIGLLSSYNEQFF	TGTGCCAGCATCGGACTACTTTCCTCCTACAATGAGCAGTTCTTC
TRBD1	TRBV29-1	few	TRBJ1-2	CSVSTGSPYGYTF	TGCAGCGTTTCGACAGGGTCCCCCTATGGCTACACCTTC
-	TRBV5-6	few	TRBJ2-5	CASSLEGGPGGVKETQYF	TGTGCCAGCAGCTTGGAAGGAGGCCCGGGGGGCGTGAAAGAGACCCAGTACTTC
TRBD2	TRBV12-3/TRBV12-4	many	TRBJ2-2	CASSLSGTTTGELFF	TGTGCCAGCAGTTTATCCGGGACTACTACCGGGGAGCTGTTTTTT
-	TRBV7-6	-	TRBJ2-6	CASRTLRGNSGANVLTF	TGTGCCAGCAGAACCTTAAGGGGAAACTCTGGGGCCAACGTCCTGACTTTC
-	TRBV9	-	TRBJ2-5	CASSVTPRGGETQYF	TGTGCCAGCAGCGTAACCCCACGAGGGGGAGAGACCCAGTACTTC
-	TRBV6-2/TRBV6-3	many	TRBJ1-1	CASSFRVTEAFF	TGTGCCAGCAGTTTCAGGGTTACTGAAGCTTTCTTT
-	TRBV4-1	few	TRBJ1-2	CASSPVAISNYGYTF	TGCGCCAGCAGCCCAGTTGCGATTTCTAACTATGGCTACACCTTC
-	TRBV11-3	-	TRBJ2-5	CASSLGGQNMETQYF	TGTGCCAGCAGCTTAGGCGGACAGAATATGGAGACCCAGTACTTC
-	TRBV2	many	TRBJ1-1	CASGGAEAFF	TGTGCGAGTGGTGGCGCTGAAGCTTTCTTT
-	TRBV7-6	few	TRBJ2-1	CASSLSAGAPGDEQFF	TGTGCCAGCAGCTTATCGGCGGGGGCGCCGGGAGATGAGCAGTTCTTC
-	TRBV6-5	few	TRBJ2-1	CASSFRTNNEQFF	TGTGCCAGCAGTTTTCGGACTAACAATGAGCAGTTCTTC
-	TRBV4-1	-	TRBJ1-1	CASSQVGYGAFF	TGCGCCAGCAGCCAAGTAGGGTACGGCGCTTTCTTT
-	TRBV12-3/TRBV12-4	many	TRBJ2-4	CASSLREDIQYF	TGTGCCAGCTCCCTCAGGGAAGACATTCAGTACTTC
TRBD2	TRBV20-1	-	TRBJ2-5	CSARLAGGGETQYF	TGCAGTGCTCGTCTAGCGGGGGGAGGCGAGACCCAGTACTTC
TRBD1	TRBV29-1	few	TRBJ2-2	CSVTDRADTGELFF	TGCAGCGTCACGGACAGGGCCGACACCGGGGAGCTGTTTTTT
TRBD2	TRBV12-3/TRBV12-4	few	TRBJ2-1	CASSSFGGDNEQFF	TGTGCCAGCAGTTCATTTGGGGGGGACAATGAGCAGTTCTTC
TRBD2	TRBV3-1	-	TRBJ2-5	CASSQVPSGGRETQYF	TGTGCCAGCAGCCAAGTTCCTAGCGGGGGACGAGAGACCCAGTACTTC
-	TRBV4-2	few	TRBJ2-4	CASSLFEDNIQYF	TGTGCCAGCAGCCTCTTTGAGGACAACATTCAGTACTTC
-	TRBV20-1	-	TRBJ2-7	CSARAIRGYEQYF	TGCAGTGCTAGAGCTATACGTGGCTACGAGCAGTACTTC